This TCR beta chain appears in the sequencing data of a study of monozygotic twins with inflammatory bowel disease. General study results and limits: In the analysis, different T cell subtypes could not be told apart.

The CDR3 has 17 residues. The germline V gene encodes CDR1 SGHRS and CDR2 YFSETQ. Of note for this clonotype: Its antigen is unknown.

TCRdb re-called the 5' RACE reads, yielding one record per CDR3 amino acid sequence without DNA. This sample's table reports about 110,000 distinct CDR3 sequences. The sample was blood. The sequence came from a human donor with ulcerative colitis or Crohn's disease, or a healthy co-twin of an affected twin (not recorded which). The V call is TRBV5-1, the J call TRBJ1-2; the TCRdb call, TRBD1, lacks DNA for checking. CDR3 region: CASSSGVSPWTDYGYTF.